These 3 T cell receptor beta chains share one sample of origin, sequenced in a study of T cell responses to AZD1222 COVID-19 vaccine. Data came from immunoSEQ multiplex PCR; TCRdb stores just in-frame clones and leaves some out. This table holds about 100,000 clones, around nine tenths found once. Here the sequenced sample was peripheral blood, taken on day 0 of AZD1222 vaccination. The source is an adult in good health.

The chain carries TRBV4-1 and TRBJ2-7; D gene uncertain. The CDR3 has 13 amino acids. Germline CDR1 MGHRA, CDR2 YSYEKL. Trimming pared 5 bases from V and 4 bases from J, leaving 12 bases between. CDR3 DNA sequence: TGCGCCAGCAGCTCCCGGTCCCTTTACGAGCAGTACTTC. Amino acids: CASSSRSLYEQYF.

This chain connects TRBV5-6 to TRBJ1-2; the D is unclear. Trimming cost V 3 bases and J 8 bases, with 23 bases left between them. Germline loops: CDR1 SGHDT, CDR2 YYEEEE. The CDR3 is 16 residues long. In DNA form, the CDR3 reads TGTGCCAGCAGCTCGGTGAGAGACGGTCGAGGCAAAGGCTACACCTTC. Translating gives CASSSVRDGRGKGYTF.

The rearrangement uses TRBV6-1 and TRBJ1-5; D remains unclear. This CDR3 has 14 amino acids. Trimming cost V 1 base and J 6 bases, with 10 bases left between them. The germline V gene has CDR1 MNHNS and CDR2 SASEGT. CDR3 residues: CASSEVRGSQPQHF. The CDR3 region has the DNA TGTGCCAGCAGTGAAGTCCGCGGGAGTCAGCCCCAGCATTTT.